Listed below are T cell receptor beta chains from one sample, sequenced in a study of blood T cell repertoires in COVID-19. TCRdb's copy holds only in-frame clones and misses some; the assay was immunoSEQ multiplex PCR. The sample consists of more than 45,000 clones, around 89% of them appearing once. Sequenced: peripheral blood. These receptors were obtained from a man aged 55 to 69 with acute or convalescent COVID-19. The CDR3 runs from the conserved cysteine through the conserved F or W. D genes are given only for firm matches. Not every row has a clone size; where given, it reads once, few, many or a size class.

length: 15; V: TRBV28; D: .; size: .; J: TRBJ1-4; DNA: TGTGCCAGCAGTTTATCTGGGAGACCCGATGAAAAACTGTTTTTT; CDR3: CASSLSGRPDEKLFF
length: 18; V: TRBV2; D: TRBD2; size: .; J: TRBJ2-7; DNA: TGTGCCAGCAGTGACAGACCGGGACTAGCGGGAGGGCCTTACGAGCAGTACTTC; CDR3: CASSDRPGLAGGPYEQYF
length: 13; V: TRBV11-2; D: TRBD1; size: .; J: TRBJ1-1; DNA: TGTGCCAGCAGCCTGAGACAGGGTTCTGAAGCTTTCTTT; CDR3: CASSLRQGSEAFF
length: 13; V: TRBV20-1; D: TRBD1; size: .; J: TRBJ1-2; DNA: TGCAGTGCTAGTGTACAGGGGGCGCGCGGCTACACCTTC; CDR3: CSASVQGARGYTF
length: 16; V: TRBV19; D: .; size: .; J: TRBJ1-5; DNA: TGTGCCAGTAGCCCCCGTGGGGGGGCTGATTATCAGCCCCAGCATTTT; CDR3: CASSPRGGADYQPQHF
length: 15; V: TRBV6-2/TRBV6-3; D: .; size: .; J: TRBJ2-2; DNA: TGTGCCAGCAGTTACTCGCCCAGGGACACCGGGGAGCTGTTTTTT; CDR3: CASSYSPRDTGELFF
length: 20; V: TRBV12-5; D: TRBD1; size: .; J: TRBJ1-1; DNA: TGTGCTAGTGGTTTGGCGCAGCCTACCGGGACAGGTATAAGGAACACTGAAGCTTTCTTT; CDR3: CASGLAQPTGTGIRNTEAFF
length: 19; V: TRBV5-4; D: TRBD2; size: .; J: TRBJ2-7; DNA: TGTGCCAGCAGCGCGGGGCAAAGACTAGCGGTCCGGGATGCCTACGAGCAGTACTTC; CDR3: CASSAGQRLAVRDAYEQYF
length: 17; V: TRBV13; D: TRBD2; size: .; J: TRBJ2-5; DNA: TGTGCCAGCAGTTGGGAAGGGGCTAGCGGGGGGAGTGAGACCCAGTACTTC; CDR3: CASSWEGASGGSETQYF
length: 15; V: TRBV3-1/TRBV3-2; D: TRBD2; size: .; J: TRBJ2-1; DNA: TGTGCCAGCAGCCAAGCCCAGACTAGCGAAGGTGAGCAGTTCTTC; CDR3: CASSQAQTSEGEQFF
length: 15; V: TRBV19; D: TRBD1; size: .; J: TRBJ1-1; DNA: TGTGCCAGTAGTATGATTTTGACAGGGGGACCTGAAGCTTTCTTT; CDR3: CASSMILTGGPEAFF
length: 16; V: TRBV19; D: .; size: .; J: TRBJ1-5; DNA: TGTGCCAGTAGTTCTCCACAGGGTTATTATAATCAGCCCCAGCATTTT; CDR3: CASSSPQGYYNQPQHF
length: 17; V: TRBV4-3; D: .; size: .; J: TRBJ2-2; DNA: TGCGCCAGCAGCCAAGGTACCGGGACTTCAAACACCGGGGAGCTGTTTTTT; CDR3: CASSQGTGTSNTGELFF
length: 15; V: TRBV7-2; D: TRBD1; size: .; J: TRBJ1-6; DNA: TGTGCCAGCAGCTTTAGACAGGGAGATAATTCACCCCTCCACTTT; CDR3: CASSFRQGDNSPLHF
length: 15; V: TRBV11-3; D: .; size: .; J: TRBJ2-7; DNA: TGTGCCAGCAGCTTGGGGGCAGTTGAAACATACGAGCAGTACTTC; CDR3: CASSLGAVETYEQYF
length: 15; V: TRBV28; D: TRBD1; size: .; J: TRBJ2-1; DNA: TGTGCCAGCAGTCCGACAGGGTCCCTCTACAATGAGCAGTTCTTC; CDR3: CASSPTGSLYNEQFF
length: 15; V: TRBV9; D: .; size: .; J: TRBJ1-5; DNA: TGTGCCAGCAGCGTAGGCTCGGGGAATGATCAGCCCCAGCATTTT; CDR3: CASSVGSGNDQPQHF
length: 14; V: TRBV28; D: TRBD2; size: .; J: TRBJ2-1; DNA: TGTGCCAGCAGTAACCCGGGACTAGCGGTCGGCCGGTTCTTC; CDR3: CASSNPGLAVGRFF
length: 19; V: TRBV18; D: TRBD1; size: .; J: TRBJ1-2; DNA: TGTGCCAGCTCACTTCTCCCCGGGACAGGGGGCTATTCTAACTATGGCTACACCTTC; CDR3: CASSLLPGTGGYSNYGYTF
length: 15; V: TRBV9; D: TRBD2; size: .; J: TRBJ2-5; DNA: TGTGCCAGCAGCGTCGGGACTAGCAGCCAAGAGACCCAGTACTTC; CDR3: CASSVGTSSQETQYF
length: 19; V: TRBV4-3; D: .; size: .; J: TRBJ2-1; DNA: TGCGCCAGCAGCCCCAACCTTAGAAGTAGCGTCAGGCCGTACAATGAGCAGTTCTTC; CDR3: CASSPNLRSSVRPYNEQFF
length: 15; V: TRBV28; D: .; size: .; J: TRBJ1-5; DNA: TGTGCCAGCAGGTTGACGGACTATAGCAATCAGCCCCAGCATTTT; CDR3: CASRLTDYSNQPQHF
length: 15; V: TRBV5-4; D: .; size: .; J: TRBJ2-1; DNA: TGTGCCAGCAGCTTGGGAGGGCCCTCCTACAATGAGCAGTTCTTC; CDR3: CASSLGGPSYNEQFF
length: 17; V: TRBV7-6; D: TRBD2; size: .; J: TRBJ2-3; DNA: TGTGCCAGCAGCTTCCCCTTACTAGCGGGGCGCACAGATACGCAGTATTTT; CDR3: CASSFPLLAGRTDTQYF
length: 16; V: TRBV28; D: .; size: .; J: TRBJ1-5; DNA: TGTGCCAGCAGTTTAGGGGGCGCGAAGAGCAATCAGCCCCAGCATTTT; CDR3: CASSLGGAKSNQPQHF
length: 13; V: TRBV30; D: .; size: .; J: TRBJ2-5; DNA: TGTGCCTGGAGTTGGTTGCGCACGGAGACCCAGTACTTC; CDR3: CAWSWLRTETQYF
length: 15; V: TRBV5-1; D: TRBD2; size: .; J: TRBJ2-7; DNA: TGCGCCAGCAGCACTAGCGGGAGGGCCTCCCACGAGCAGTACTTC; CDR3: CASSTSGRASHEQYF
length: 16; V: TRBV25-1; D: TRBD2; size: .; J: TRBJ2-3; DNA: TGTGCCAGCAGTCTTGGACTAGCGTTAAGCACAGATACGCAGTATTTT; CDR3: CASSLGLALSTDTQYF
length: 14; V: TRBV29-1; D: TRBD2; size: .; J: TRBJ2-2; DNA: TGCAGCGTTCTCCGACTAGCGGGGACCGGGGAGCTGTTTTTT; CDR3: CSVLRLAGTGELFF
length: 15; V: TRBV14; D: TRBD1; size: .; J: TRBJ2-7; DNA: TGTGCCAGCAGCTACCTAAGGGGACAGGGCCACGAGCAGTACTTC; CDR3: CASSYLRGQGHEQYF
length: 14; V: TRBV19; D: TRBD1; size: few; J: TRBJ1-5; DNA: TGTGCCAGTAGTACCGGACAGGAGGATCAGCCCCAGCATTTT; CDR3: CASSTGQEDQPQHF
length: 13; V: TRBV5-1; D: .; size: .; J: TRBJ1-2; DNA: TGCGCCAGCAGCCCGTACTCTGCCTTAGGAGGGATCTTC; CDR3: CASSPYSALGGIF